This record looks at one T cell receptor beta chain sequence and its context. The data were obtained in a study of blood T cell repertoires in COVID-19. Study in general: Whether acute or convalescent, the COVID-19 samples came from the United States, Italy and Spain. T cells, B-cell-depleted T cells, or PBMCs provided the cDNA or gDNA that served as material.

V lost 2 bases, J lost 7 bases, and 7 bases stayed unmatched. The CDR3 extends over 15 amino acids. The germline V gene has CDR1 SGHRS and CDR2 YFSETQ. Original methodology: How many nucleated cells were present was estimated from reference gene primer amplification. Some clones are missing from TCRdb's copy, which holds only in-frame ones; the method was immunoSEQ multiplex PCR. The V and J calls and clone size are taken from that table; D and trimming were inferred from the DNA. The sample contains hundreds of thousands of clones, over 75% of which appear only once. Sequencing was carried out using peripheral blood. The TCR was taken from a man between 45 and 60 years old with active or convalescent COVID-19. The chain employs TRBV5-1 and TRBJ1-4, with 8 bases that match TRBD1. This CDR3 is CASSLSGGWVEKLFF. CDR3 coding DNA: TGCGCCAGCAGCTTATCAGGGGGCTGGGTTGAAAAACTGTTTTTT.